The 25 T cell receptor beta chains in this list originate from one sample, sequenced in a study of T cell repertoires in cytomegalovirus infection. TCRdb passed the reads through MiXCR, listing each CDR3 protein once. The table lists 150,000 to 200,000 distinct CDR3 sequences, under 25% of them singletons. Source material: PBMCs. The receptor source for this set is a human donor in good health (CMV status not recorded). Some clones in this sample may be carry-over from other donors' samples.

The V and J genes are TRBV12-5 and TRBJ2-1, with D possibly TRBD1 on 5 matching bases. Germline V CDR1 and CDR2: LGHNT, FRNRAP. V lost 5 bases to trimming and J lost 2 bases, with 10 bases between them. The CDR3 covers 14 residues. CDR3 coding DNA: TGTGCTAGTGGTACCCAGGGCACCTACAATGAGCAGTTCTTC. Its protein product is CASGTQGTYNEQFF.

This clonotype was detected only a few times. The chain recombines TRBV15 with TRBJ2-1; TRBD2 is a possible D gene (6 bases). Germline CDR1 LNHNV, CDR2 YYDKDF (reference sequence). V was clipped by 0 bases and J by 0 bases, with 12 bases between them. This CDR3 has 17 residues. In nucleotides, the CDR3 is TGTGCCACCAGCAGAGATCAGACCGGGAGCTCCTACAATGAGCAGTTCTTC. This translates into CATSRDQTGSSYNEQFF.

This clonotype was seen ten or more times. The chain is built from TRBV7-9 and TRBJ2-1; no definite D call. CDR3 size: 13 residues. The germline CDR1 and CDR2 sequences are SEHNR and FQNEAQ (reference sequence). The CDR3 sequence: CVISPRIYNEQFF. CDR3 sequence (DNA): TGTGTCATTTCGCCGCGGATCTACAATGAGCAGTTCTTC. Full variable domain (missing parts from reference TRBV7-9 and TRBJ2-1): DTGVSQNPRHKITKRGQNVTFRCDPISEHNRLYWYRQTLGQGPEFLTYFQNEAQLEKSRLLSDRFSAERPKGSFSTLEIQRTEQGDSAMYLCVISPRIYNEQFFGPGTRLTVL.

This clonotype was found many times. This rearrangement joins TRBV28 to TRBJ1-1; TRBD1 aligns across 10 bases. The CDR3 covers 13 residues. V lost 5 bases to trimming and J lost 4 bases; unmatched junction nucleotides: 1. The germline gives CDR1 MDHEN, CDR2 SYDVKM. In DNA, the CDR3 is TGTGCCAGCAGTCGACAGGGGGCCACTGAAGCTTTCTTT. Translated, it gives CASSRQGATEAFF.

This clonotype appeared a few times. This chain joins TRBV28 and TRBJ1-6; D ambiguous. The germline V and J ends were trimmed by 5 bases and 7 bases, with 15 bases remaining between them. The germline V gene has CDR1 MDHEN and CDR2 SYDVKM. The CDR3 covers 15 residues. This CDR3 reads CASSKARTRNSPLHF. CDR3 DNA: TGTGCCAGCAGTAAAGCCCGAACCCGGAATTCACCCCTCCACTTT.

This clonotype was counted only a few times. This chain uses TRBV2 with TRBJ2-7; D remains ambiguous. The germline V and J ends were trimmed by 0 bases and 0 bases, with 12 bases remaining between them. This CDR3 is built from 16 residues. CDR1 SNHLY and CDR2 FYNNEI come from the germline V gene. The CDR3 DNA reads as TGTGCCAGCAGTGAAGCGCTTCTGGCCGACTCCTACGAGCAGTACTTC. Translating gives CASSEALLADSYEQYF. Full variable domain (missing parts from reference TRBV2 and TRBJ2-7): EPEVTQTPSHQVTQMGQEVILRCVPISNHLYFYWYRQILGQKVEFLVSFYNNEISEKSEIFDDQFSVERPDGSNFTLKIRSTKLEDSAMYFCASSEALLADSYEQYFGPGTRLTVT.

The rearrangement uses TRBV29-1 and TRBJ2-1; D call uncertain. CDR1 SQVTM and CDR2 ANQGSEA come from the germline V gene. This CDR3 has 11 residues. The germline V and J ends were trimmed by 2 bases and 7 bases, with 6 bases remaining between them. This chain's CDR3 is CSVESTNEQFF. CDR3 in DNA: TGCAGCGTTGAAAGTACTAATGAGCAGTTCTTC.

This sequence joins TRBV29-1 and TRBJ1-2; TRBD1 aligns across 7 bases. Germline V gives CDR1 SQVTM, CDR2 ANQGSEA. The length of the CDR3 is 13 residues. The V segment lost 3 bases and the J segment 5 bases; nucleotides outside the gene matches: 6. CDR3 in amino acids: CSVDDRAGYGYTF. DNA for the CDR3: TGCAGCGTTGACGACAGGGCTGGATATGGCTACACCTTC.

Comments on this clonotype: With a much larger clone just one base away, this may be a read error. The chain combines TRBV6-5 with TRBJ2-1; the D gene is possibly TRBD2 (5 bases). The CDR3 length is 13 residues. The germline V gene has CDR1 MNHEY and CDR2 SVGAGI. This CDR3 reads CASSYWENNEHFF. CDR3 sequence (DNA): TGTGCCAGCAGTTACTGGGAGAACAATGAGCATTTCTTC.

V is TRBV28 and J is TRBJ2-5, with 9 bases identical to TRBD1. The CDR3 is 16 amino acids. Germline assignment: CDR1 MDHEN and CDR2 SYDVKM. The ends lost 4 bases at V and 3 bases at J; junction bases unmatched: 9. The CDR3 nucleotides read TGTGCCAGCAGTTCCACTGGACAGGGGAGGGAAGAGACCCAGTACTTC. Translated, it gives CASSSTGQGREETQYF. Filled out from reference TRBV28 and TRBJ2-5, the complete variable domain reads DVKVTQSSRYLVKRTGEKVFLECVQDMDHENMFWYRQDPGLGLRLIYFSYDVKMKEKGDIPEGYSVSREKKERFSLILESASTNQTSMYLCASSSTGQGREETQYFGPGTRLLVL.

The CDR3 DNA follows: TGTGCCTGGAGTGTACGGGGCACTGAAGCTTTCTTT. Translated: CAWSVRGTEAFF. V usage is TRBV30 and J usage is TRBJ1-1; D uncertain. Germline assignment: CDR1 GTSNPN and CDR2 SVGIG (reference sequence). Trimming stripped 0 bases from V and 4 bases from J, with 6 bases between. CDR3 length: 12 amino acids.

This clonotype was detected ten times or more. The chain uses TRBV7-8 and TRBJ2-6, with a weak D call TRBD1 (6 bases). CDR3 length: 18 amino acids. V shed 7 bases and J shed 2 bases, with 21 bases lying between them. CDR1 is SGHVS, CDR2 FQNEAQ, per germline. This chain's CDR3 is CASNLPRQGNAGANVLTF. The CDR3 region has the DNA TGTGCCAGCAACTTGCCGAGGCAGGGGAATGCTGGGGCCAACGTCCTGACTTTC.

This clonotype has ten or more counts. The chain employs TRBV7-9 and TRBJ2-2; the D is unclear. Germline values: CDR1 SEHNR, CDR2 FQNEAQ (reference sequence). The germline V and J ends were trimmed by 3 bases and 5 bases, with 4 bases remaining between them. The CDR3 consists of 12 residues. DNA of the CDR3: TGTGCCAGCAGCTTGAAGACCGGGGAGCTGTTTTTT. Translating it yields CASSLKTGELFF.

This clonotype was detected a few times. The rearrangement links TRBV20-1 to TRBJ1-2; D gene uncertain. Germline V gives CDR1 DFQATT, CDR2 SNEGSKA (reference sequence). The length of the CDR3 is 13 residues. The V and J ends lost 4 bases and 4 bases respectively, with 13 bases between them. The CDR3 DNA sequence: TGCAGTGCTATCTCCAGGTCACCCTATGGCTACACCTTC. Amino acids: CSAISRSPYGYTF.

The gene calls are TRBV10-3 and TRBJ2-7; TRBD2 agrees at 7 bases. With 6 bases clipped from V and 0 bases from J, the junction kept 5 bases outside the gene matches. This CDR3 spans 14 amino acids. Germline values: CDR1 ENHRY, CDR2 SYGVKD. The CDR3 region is CAIRPRLASYEQYF. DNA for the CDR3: TGTGCCATCAGGCCGCGACTAGCCTCCTACGAGCAGTACTTC.

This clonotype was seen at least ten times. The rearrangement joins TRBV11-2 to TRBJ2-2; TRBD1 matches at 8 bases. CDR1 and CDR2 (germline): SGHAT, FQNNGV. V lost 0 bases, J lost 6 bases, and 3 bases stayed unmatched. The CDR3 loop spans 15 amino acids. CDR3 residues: CASSLDSGGPGELFF. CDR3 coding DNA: TGTGCCAGCAGCTTAGATTCAGGGGGCCCCGGGGAGCTGTTTTTT.

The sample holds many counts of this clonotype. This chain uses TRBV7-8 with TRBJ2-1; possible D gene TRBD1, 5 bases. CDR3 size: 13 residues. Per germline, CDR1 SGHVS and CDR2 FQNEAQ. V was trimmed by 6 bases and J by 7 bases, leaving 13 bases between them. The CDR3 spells CASRGTGLNEQFF. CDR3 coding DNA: TGTGCCAGCAGGGGCACAGGTCTTAATGAGCAGTTCTTC.

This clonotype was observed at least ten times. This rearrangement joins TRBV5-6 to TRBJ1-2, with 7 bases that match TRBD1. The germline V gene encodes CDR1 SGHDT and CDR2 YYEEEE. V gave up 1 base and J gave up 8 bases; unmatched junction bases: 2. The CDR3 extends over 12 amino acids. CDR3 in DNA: TGTGCCAGCAGCTTGCGGGACAGCGGCTACACCTTC. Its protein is CASSLRDSGYTF.

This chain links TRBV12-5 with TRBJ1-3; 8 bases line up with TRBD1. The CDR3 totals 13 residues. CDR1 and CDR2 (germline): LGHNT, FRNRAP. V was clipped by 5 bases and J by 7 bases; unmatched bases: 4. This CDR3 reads CASGQGAGNTIYF. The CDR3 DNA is TGTGCTAGTGGTCAGGGGGCGGGCAACACCATATATTTT.

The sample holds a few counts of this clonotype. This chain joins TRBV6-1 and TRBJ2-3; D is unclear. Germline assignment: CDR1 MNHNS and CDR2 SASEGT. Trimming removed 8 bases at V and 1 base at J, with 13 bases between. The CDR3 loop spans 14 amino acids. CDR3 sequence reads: CASGGPPRTDTQYF. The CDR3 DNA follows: TGTGCCAGCGGTGGGCCGCCCCGCACAGATACGCAGTATTTT.

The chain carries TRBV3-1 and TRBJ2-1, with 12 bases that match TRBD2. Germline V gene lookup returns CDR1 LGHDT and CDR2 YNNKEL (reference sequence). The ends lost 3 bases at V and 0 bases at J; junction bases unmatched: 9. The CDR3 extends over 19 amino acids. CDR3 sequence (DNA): TGTGCCAGCAGCCACCTGACTAGCGGGGGCCCCAGCTCCTACAATGAGCAGTTCTTC. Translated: CASSHLTSGGPSSYNEQFF.

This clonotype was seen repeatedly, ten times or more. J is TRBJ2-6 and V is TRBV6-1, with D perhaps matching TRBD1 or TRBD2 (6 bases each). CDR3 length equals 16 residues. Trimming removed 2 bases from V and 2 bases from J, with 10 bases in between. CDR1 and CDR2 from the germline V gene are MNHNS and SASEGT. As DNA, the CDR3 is TGTGCCAGCAGTGAAAAAGGGGGGACTGGGGCCAACGTCCTGACTTTC. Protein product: CASSEKGGTGANVLTF.

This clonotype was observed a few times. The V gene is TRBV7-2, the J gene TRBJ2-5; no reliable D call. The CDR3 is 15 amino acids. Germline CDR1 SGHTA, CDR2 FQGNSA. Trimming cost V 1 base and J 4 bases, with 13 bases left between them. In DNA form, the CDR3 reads TGTGCCAGCAGCTTAGGTTTCGTATCGGGAGAGACCCAGTACTTC. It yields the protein CASSLGFVSGETQYF.

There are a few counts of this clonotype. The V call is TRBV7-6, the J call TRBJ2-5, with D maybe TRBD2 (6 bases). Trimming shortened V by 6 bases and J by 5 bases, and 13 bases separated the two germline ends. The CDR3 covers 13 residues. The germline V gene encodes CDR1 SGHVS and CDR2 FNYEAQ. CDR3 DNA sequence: TGTGCCAGCAGGCCTAGCGCGGGGGAGACCCAGTACTTC. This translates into CASRPSAGETQYF.

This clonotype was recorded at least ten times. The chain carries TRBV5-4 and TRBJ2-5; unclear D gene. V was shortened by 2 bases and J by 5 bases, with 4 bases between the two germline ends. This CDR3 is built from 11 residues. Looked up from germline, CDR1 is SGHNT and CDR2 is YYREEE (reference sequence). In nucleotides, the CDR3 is TGTGCCAGCAGCTTTAAGGAGACCCAGTACTTC. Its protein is CASSFKETQYF.